Below, 10 T cell receptor beta chains from the same sample are listed, as sequenced in a study of blood T cell repertoires in COVID-19. Profiling relied on immunoSEQ multiplex PCR, and the TCRdb table lists in-frame clones only, not all of them. Of about 56,000 clones in the sample, around four fifths were seen once. Source material: peripheral blood. These receptors originate from a woman of 80 years or more with acute or convalescent COVID-19.

The CDR3 reads CASSPTTSTNTGELFF. In DNA, the CDR3 is TGTGCCAGCAGCCCAACTACGAGTACAAACACCGGGGAGCTGTTTTTT. The gene calls are TRBV7-9 and TRBJ2-2; the D is unclear. With 5 bases removed from V and 2 bases from J, the gap between germline ends came to 15 bases. This CDR3 is built from 16 residues. Germline CDR1 reads SEHNR; CDR2 reads FQNEAQ (reference sequence).

The chain employs TRBV5-1 and TRBJ2-7; TRBD1 matches at 8 bases. This CDR3 contains 14 residues. With V trimmed by 0 bases and J by 2 bases, 1 base remained unmatched. Germline V gene data show CDR1 as SGHRS and CDR2 as YFSETQ. The CDR3 nucleotides read TGCGCCAGCAGCTTGGGGGACAGGACCTACGAGCAGTACTTC. This gives the protein CASSLGDRTYEQYF.

The chain links TRBV2 to TRBJ2-5, with TRBD1 matching over 7 bases. The CDR3 length is 13 residues. The ends lost 5 bases at V and 2 bases at J; junction bases unmatched: 2. Germline CDR1 and CDR2: SNHLY and FYNNEI. CDR3 loop: CASSSQGQETQYF. CDR3 DNA sequence: TGTGCCAGCAGTTCACAGGGGCAAGAGACCCAGTACTTC. Together with reference TRBV2 and TRBJ2-5, the CDR3 gives the full variable domain: EPEVTQTPSHQVTQMGQEVILRCVPISNHLYFYWYRQILGQKVEFLVSFYNNEISEKSEIFDDQFSVERPDGSNFTLKIRSTKLEDSAMYFCASSSQGQETQYFGPGTRLLVL.

The chain carries TRBV30 and TRBJ1-4, with a weak D call TRBD1 (6 bases). The V end was cut by 5 bases, the J end by 4 bases, with 17 bases between. The germline gives CDR1 GTSNPN, CDR2 SVGIG (reference sequence). The CDR3 consists of 15 residues. The CDR3 reads CAWQGGAAHNEKLFF. Written as DNA, the CDR3 is TGTGCCTGGCAAGGGGGGGCCGCCCATAATGAAAAACTGTTTTTT.

This clone was found once. The chain carries TRBV7-2 and TRBJ2-5; maybe TRBD1 (6 bases). Trimming left V 4 bases short and J 4 bases short, with 16 bases between. There are 15 residues in the CDR3. CDR1 is SGHTA, CDR2 FQGNSA, per germline. CDR3 bases: TGTGCCAGCAGCTCACAGGGTTCGGCTATAGAGACCCAGTACTTC. Protein: CASSSQGSAIETQYF.

This clone was picked up one time. The rearrangement uses TRBV13 and TRBJ1-2; tentative D call: TRBD1 (5 bases). Germline V gene data show CDR1 as PRHDT and CDR2 as FYEKMQ (reference sequence). This CDR3 comprises 14 residues. Between the trimmed V and J ends, which lost 1 base and 8 bases, there was a span of 14 bases. The CDR3 here is CASSLDVGRVGYTF. The CDR3 DNA follows: TGTGCCAGCAGCTTAGATGTGGGGCGCGTGGGCTACACCTTC.

The chain joins TRBV20-1 to TRBJ2-7; 8 bases align to TRBD2. Trimming removed 3 bases from V and 2 bases from J; junction bases left unmatched: 3. Per germline, CDR1 DFQATT and CDR2 SNEGSKA (reference sequence). There are 13 residues in the CDR3. The CDR3 is CSASGGGPYEQYF. The CDR3, as DNA: TGCAGTGCTAGTGGCGGGGGGCCCTACGAGCAGTACTTC.

This chain connects TRBV18 to TRBJ2-7; D not resolved. Deletions cut 2 bases from V and 4 bases from J, with 12 bases between. CDR3 length: 14 residues. CDR1 is KGHSH, CDR2 LQKENI, per germline. CDR3 sequence (DNA): TGTGCCAGCTCACCATCAGCCTCAGGATACGAGCAGTACTTC. Protein product: CASSPSASGYEQYF.

The chain has TRBV14 and TRBJ2-3; 10 bases agree with TRBD2. The germline CDR1 and CDR2 sequences are SGHDN and FVKESK. The CDR3 is 15 residues long. The J segment lost 6 bases and the V segment lost 3 bases, leaving 6 bases of the junction unmatched. CDR3 sequence: CASSQGTSVLDTQYF. Here the CDR3 DNA reads TGTGCCAGCAGCCAGGGGACTAGCGTGTTGGATACGCAGTATTTT.

This clone was seen only a few times. The J gene is TRBJ1-3, the V gene TRBV5-6; a possible D gene is TRBD1 (6 bases). Trimming took off 4 bases at V and 3 bases at J, with 17 bases between the two ends. CDR3 length: 16 residues. The germline CDR1 and CDR2 sequences are SGHDT and YYEEEE. The CDR3 coding sequence is TGTGCCAGCAGCCCTCTGGGACAAACGAATGGAAACACCATATATTTT. Protein: CASSPLGQTNGNTIYF.